The rows below give T cell receptor beta chains drawn from one sample of a study of cytomegalovirus exposure and HLA in healthy donors. The table came from immunoSEQ multiplex PCR; TCRdb's copy has only in-frame clones and leaves some out. This table has about 98,000 clones, about four fifths appearing once. What was sequenced was PBMCs. The receptors were gathered from a human donor in good health. CDR3s include the opening cysteine and the closing phenylalanine or tryptophan. Each record gives: J gene, V gene, D gene, clone size, CDR3 DNA, CDR3 protein. D genes are given only for firm matches. Clone sizes are given selectively: once, few, many, or a class where the clone is expanded.

j_call: TRBJ1-5; v_call: TRBV27; d_call: NA; clone_size: few; cdr3_nt: TGTGCCAGCAGTTTTTCCAGGGGTCATCAGCCCCAGCATTTT; cdr3_aa: CASSFSRGHQPQHF
j_call: TRBJ2-5; v_call: TRBV29-1; d_call: TRBD2; clone_size: NA; cdr3_nt: TGCAGCGTTGGGGGACTAGCGGGGGGGGTCGGGGGAGAGACCCAGTACTTC; cdr3_aa: CSVGGLAGGVGGETQYF
j_call: TRBJ1-5; v_call: TRBV18; d_call: TRBD1; clone_size: NA; cdr3_nt: TGTGCCAGCTCACCAAGGACAGGGTCGGGGCGGCCCCAGCATTTT; cdr3_aa: CASSPRTGSGRPQHF
j_call: TRBJ2-3; v_call: TRBV6-4; d_call: TRBD2; clone_size: NA; cdr3_nt: TGTGCCAGCAGTAAGGGACTAGCGTCCCTCACAGATACGCAGTATTTT; cdr3_aa: CASSKGLASLTDTQYF
j_call: TRBJ1-1; v_call: TRBV11-3; d_call: NA; clone_size: once; cdr3_nt: TGTGCCAGCAGCTCACAGGGAATAGAAAGGGCTTTCTTT; cdr3_aa: CASSSQGIERAFF
j_call: TRBJ1-1; v_call: TRBV6-1; d_call: TRBD1; clone_size: NA; cdr3_nt: TGTGCCAGCAATAGACAGGGTGGGACTGAAGCTTTCTTT; cdr3_aa: CASNRQGGTEAFF
j_call: TRBJ2-1; v_call: TRBV4-1; d_call: TRBD1; clone_size: NA; cdr3_nt: TGCGCCAGCAGCCTGACAGGGAGTTGGGAGCAGTTCTTC; cdr3_aa: CASSLTGSWEQFF
j_call: TRBJ1-4; v_call: TRBV5-6; d_call: TRBD1; clone_size: few; cdr3_nt: TGTGCCAGCAGCTTGGGGACAGGGCTACGCGAAAAACTGTTTTTT; cdr3_aa: CASSLGTGLREKLFF
j_call: TRBJ1-2; v_call: TRBV6-1; d_call: NA; clone_size: NA; cdr3_nt: TGTGCCAGCACTATAGCGGTTCGATCGGGCGGCTACACCTTC; cdr3_aa: CASTIAVRSGGYTF
j_call: TRBJ2-7; v_call: TRBV5-1; d_call: NA; clone_size: NA; cdr3_nt: TGCGCCAGCAGCTTGGAGGACAGTTACTACGAGCAGTACTTC; cdr3_aa: CASSLEDSYYEQYF
j_call: TRBJ1-1; v_call: TRBV6-8; d_call: NA; clone_size: NA; cdr3_nt: TGTGCCAGCAGTTGGGGCATTGGAGCTTTCTTT; cdr3_aa: CASSWGIGAFF
j_call: TRBJ2-2; v_call: TRBV29-1; d_call: NA; clone_size: NA; cdr3_nt: TGCAGCGTTGCCAGGTCGAACACCGGGGAGCTGTTTTTT; cdr3_aa: CSVARSNTGELFF
j_call: TRBJ2-2; v_call: TRBV2; d_call: NA; clone_size: once; cdr3_nt: TGTGCCAGCAGTGGCGTTAGCGGTACCGGGGAGCTGTTTTTT; cdr3_aa: CASSGVSGTGELFF
j_call: TRBJ2-5; v_call: TRBV29-1; d_call: NA; clone_size: NA; cdr3_nt: TGCAGCGTTCCCACAGGCCAAGAGACCCAGTACTTC; cdr3_aa: CSVPTGQETQYF
j_call: TRBJ2-6; v_call: TRBV6-6; d_call: TRBD1; clone_size: few; cdr3_nt: TGTGCCAGCAGCCACACAGGGGCTGGGGCCAACGTCCTGACTTTC; cdr3_aa: CASSHTGAGANVLTF
j_call: TRBJ1-5; v_call: TRBV6-1; d_call: NA; clone_size: few; cdr3_nt: TGTGCCAGCAGCGAGACAGGATATAGCAATCAGCCCCAGCATTTT; cdr3_aa: CASSETGYSNQPQHF
j_call: TRBJ2-5; v_call: TRBV18; d_call: TRBD2; clone_size: NA; cdr3_nt: TGTGCCAGCTCACGGACTAGCGGGGGGATCCAAGAGACCCAGTACTTC; cdr3_aa: CASSRTSGGIQETQYF
j_call: TRBJ1-5; v_call: TRBV19; d_call: NA; clone_size: NA; cdr3_nt: TGTGCCAGCCAGGGGATAGGGAGCAATCAGCCCCAGCATTTT; cdr3_aa: CASQGIGSNQPQHF
j_call: TRBJ2-5; v_call: TRBV5-1; d_call: TRBD2; clone_size: few; cdr3_nt: TGCGCCAGCATCGGACTAGCGGGGGGAGGGGTGGAGACCCAGTACTTC; cdr3_aa: CASIGLAGGGVETQYF
j_call: TRBJ2-2; v_call: TRBV25-1; d_call: TRBD2; clone_size: NA; cdr3_nt: TGTGCCAGCAGTTTGAGTATGGGCGGGAGTTCAACCGGGGAGCTGTTTTTT; cdr3_aa: CASSLSMGGSSTGELFF
j_call: TRBJ2-3; v_call: TRBV5-1; d_call: NA; clone_size: once; cdr3_nt: TGCGCCAGCAGCTCCCCAGGGGTCGGAGCAGATACGCAGTATTTT; cdr3_aa: CASSSPGVGADTQYF
j_call: TRBJ1-5; v_call: TRBV30; d_call: TRBD1; clone_size: NA; cdr3_nt: TGTGCCTGGAGCCGGGGCCGGGGGGACAGGAGGCTGAGCAATCAGCCCCAGCATTTT; cdr3_aa: CAWSRGRGDRRLSNQPQHF
j_call: TRBJ1-6; v_call: TRBV4-3; d_call: TRBD1; clone_size: NA; cdr3_nt: TGCGCCAGCAGCCAAGACGCCGGGCAGGGGGCTTCGAATAATTCACCCCTCCACTTT; cdr3_aa: CASSQDAGQGASNNSPLHF
j_call: TRBJ1-1; v_call: TRBV20-1; d_call: NA; clone_size: NA; cdr3_nt: TGCAGTGTCGGGAGGGGCACTGAAGCTTTCTTT; cdr3_aa: CSVGRGTEAFF